Listed below are T cell receptor beta chains from one sample, sequenced in a study of blood T cells in healthy people across ages. TCRdb ran MiXCR on the 5' RACE reads and lists one entry per CDR3 protein. The sample has approximately 780,000 distinct CDR3 sequences, 20% to 30% seen once; the top ten hold 2.5% to 3.5%. This sample was also put to use in a study of T cells of mothers and their children.

The sample consisted of blood. Receptor source: a boy younger than 18 in good health. CDR3s include the opening cysteine and the closing phenylalanine or tryptophan. D genes are given only for firm matches. Rows may omit the clone size; those that give it use once, few, many or a size class.

clone_size,v_call,j_call,d_call,cdr3_nt,cdr3_aa
few,TRBV3-1,TRBJ1-2,NA,TGTGCCAGCAGCCAAGATTGGGAGGGCAACTATGGCTACACCTTC,CASSQDWEGNYGYTF
few,TRBV20-1,TRBJ2-1,NA,TGCAGTGCCCTCCGGGCGGGGAGAAACTACAATGAGCAGTTCTTC,CSALRAGRNYNEQFF
few,TRBV6-5,TRBJ1-1,NA,TGTGCCAGCAGTTACACGAGAATAAACACTGAAGCTTTCTTT,CASSYTRINTEAFF
NA,TRBV28,TRBJ1-1,NA,TGTGCCAGCAGTTTGGGGGAGCATTGGAACACTGAAGCTTTCTTT,CASSLGEHWNTEAFF
few,TRBV9,TRBJ2-7,TRBD2,TGTGCCAGCAGCGCGCAGGGAGGGTCCGAGCAGTACTTC,CASSAQGGSEQYF
NA,TRBV2,TRBJ2-1,TRBD1,TGTGCCAGCAGTGAGGTGGGACAGGGTCAGAATGAGCAGTTCTTC,CASSEVGQGQNEQFF
few,TRBV5-4,TRBJ1-1,NA,TGTGCCAGCGTGGGAACGAACACTGAAGCTTTCTTT,CASVGTNTEAFF
NA,TRBV18,TRBJ1-3,TRBD1,TGTGCCAGCTCACCTCTTCCGGGACAGGGGGCTGGAAACACCATATATTTT,CASSPLPGQGAGNTIYF
NA,TRBV25-1,TRBJ2-5,TRBD1,TGTGCCAGCAGTGAATTCACAGGGGAAACTCAAGAGACCCAGTACTTC,CASSEFTGETQETQYF
NA,TRBV4-2,TRBJ2-6,NA,TGTGCCAGCAGCCTGAGAGGGGGGGGAGCCGGGGCCAACGTCCTGACTTTC,CASSLRGGGAGANVLTF
NA,TRBV7-3,TRBJ2-1,NA,TGTGCCAGCAGTACGGGCTCCTACAATGAGCAGCTCTTC,CASSTGSYNEQLF
NA,TRBV28,TRBJ1-5,TRBD1,TGTGCCAGCAGTCTGGGACAGGCGCCTAATCAGCCCCAGCATTTT,CASSLGQAPNQPQHF
NA,TRBV6-1,TRBJ2-6,NA,TGTGCCAGCAGTGAAGCGGGTGGTGCCGGGGCCAACGTCCTGACTTTC,CASSEAGGAGANVLTF
NA,TRBV5-1,TRBJ2-7,TRBD1,TGCGCCAGCAGCTTGCGGACAGGGGGAATCCTCGAGCAGTACTTC,CASSLRTGGILEQYF
few,TRBV7-9,TRBJ2-5,NA,TGTGCCAGCAGCTCAGGAGGGGAGGAGGGGGAGACCCAGTACTTC,CASSSGGEEGETQYF
few,TRBV27,TRBJ2-5,NA,TGTGCCAGCAGTTTATCCCCAGGGAAGTTCCGAGAGACCCAGTACTTC,CASSLSPGKFRETQYF
NA,TRBV7-9,TRBJ2-2,NA,TGTGCCAGCACCTCTCCAGGGACCGGGGAGCTGTTTTTT,CASTSPGTGELFF
many,TRBV4-1,TRBJ2-5,NA,TGCGCCAGCAGCCAAACCCCCGGAGGGCAAAAGACCCAGTACTTC,CASSQTPGGQKTQYF
few,TRBV12-5,TRBJ1-5,NA,TGTGCTAGTGGTTCGAGGGGATCGGGGAATCAGCCCCAGCATTTT,CASGSRGSGNQPQHF
NA,TRBV11-2,TRBJ2-1,NA,TGTGCCAGCAGCTTAAACTTCTACAATGAGCAGTTCTTC,CASSLNFYNEQFF
NA,TRBV7-2,TRBJ1-1,NA,TGTGCCAGCAGCTCCCGGAAAGGTCCTTCTCCCGCTTTCTTT,CASSSRKGPSPAFF
few,TRBV4-1,TRBJ1-1,NA,TGCGCCAGCAGCGCACTTGGGGCAAAGAACACTGAAGCTTTCTTT,CASSALGAKNTEAFF
NA,TRBV25-1,TRBJ1-4,TRBD1,TGTGCCAGCAGTGGACGGGGGGACAGTGGGACTAATGAAAAACTGTTTTTT,CASSGRGDSGTNEKLFF
few,TRBV27,TRBJ2-1,NA,TGTGCCAGCAGTTCCCCTCCGACAGGAGGAAATGAGCAGTTCTTC,CASSSPPTGGNEQFF
few,TRBV5-5,TRBJ2-7,NA,TGTGCCAGCAGCTTGGGGGCTTCTGGACGCTACGAGCAGTACTTC,CASSLGASGRYEQYF
NA,TRBV12-3/TRBV12-4,TRBJ2-5,NA,TGTGCCAGCAGTTTAGCGCTTTGGCAGGGCGAGACCCAGTACTTC,CASSLALWQGETQYF
NA,TRBV9,TRBJ1-6,TRBD1,TGTGCCAGCAGCCCAACAGGGGCCTATAATTCACCCCTCCACTTT,CASSPTGAYNSPLHF
NA,TRBV6-1,TRBJ1-5,NA,TGTGCCAGCAGTGGTGGGACAAATCAGCCCCAGCATTTT,CASSGGTNQPQHF
NA,TRBV14,TRBJ2-3,NA,TGTGCCAGCAGCCTACACCCTAGTGATACGCAGTATTTT,CASSLHPSDTQYF
NA,TRBV11-2,TRBJ1-2,NA,TGTGCCAGCAGCTTGGGCATTAACTATGGCTACACCTTC,CASSLGINYGYTF
many,TRBV10-2,TRBJ2-7,NA,TGCGCCAGCAGTGAGTCCACCTACGAGCAGTACTTC,CASSESTYEQYF
NA,TRBV7-3,TRBJ1-1,TRBD1,TGTGCCAGCAGCTTAAGACAGGGTCTCACTGAAGCTTTCTTT,CASSLRQGLTEAFF
many,TRBV18,TRBJ2-5,NA,TGCGCCAGCAGCCCACCGGGCAGACAAGAGACCCAGTACTTC,CASSPPGRQETQYF
NA,TRBV5-1,TRBJ2-1,TRBD2,TGCGCCAGCAGCTTGGCGGGGACTAGGGCCGATGAGCAGTTCTTC,CASSLAGTRADEQFF
NA,TRBV2,TRBJ1-2,TRBD1,TGTGCCAGCAGCGGGGACAGCTACAACTATGGCTACACCTTC,CASSGDSYNYGYTF
many,TRBV20-1,TRBJ2-1,TRBD1,TGCAGTGCACAAGAACGGACAGGGGTATACAATGAGCAGTTCTTC,CSAQERTGVYNEQFF
NA,TRBV18,TRBJ1-1,NA,TGTGCCAGCTCACCATCTCAGGGGAGCACTGAAGCTTTCTTT,CASSPSQGSTEAFF
few,TRBV20-1,TRBJ2-5,NA,TGCAGTGCTAGGGTTGGGGGTGTGGAGACCCAGTACTTC,CSARVGGVETQYF
few,TRBV20-1,TRBJ1-4,NA,TGCAGTGCTAGAGATCTACGGGATGGAAAACTGTTTTTT,CSARDLRDGKLFF
NA,TRBV20-1,TRBJ1-2,NA,TGCAGTGCCCACGGGCTAGGGGGCTACACCTTC,CSAHGLGGYTF
few,TRBV20-1,TRBJ2-7,TRBD1,TGCAGTGCTAAACTGACAGGGTCCACCTACGAGCAGTACTTC,CSAKLTGSTYEQYF
NA,TRBV20-1,TRBJ2-5,NA,TGCAGTGCTACCGGACAGCAAGAGACCCAGTACTTC,CSATGQQETQYF
few,TRBV6-5,TRBJ2-1,NA,TGTGCCAGCAGCCGCGGGGCCTCGGCTTACAATGAGCAGTTCTTC,CASSRGASAYNEQFF
NA,TRBV2,TRBJ2-1,TRBD2,TGTGCCAGCAGTGCTCCTATAGCGGGGATCTCCTACAATGAGCAGTTCTTC,CASSAPIAGISYNEQFF
NA,TRBV13,TRBJ2-7,TRBD1,TGTGCCAGCAGCTCGGACAGGGAAGGATCGGACGAGCAGTACTTC,CASSSDREGSDEQYF
NA,TRBV7-3,TRBJ1-1,NA,TGTGCCAGCAGCTTAGGCGGGGACATGAACACTGAAGCTTTCTTT,CASSLGGDMNTEAFF
NA,TRBV20-1,TRBJ2-7,NA,TGCAGTGCTAGATCGCCAGAGTCCCCCTACGAGCAGTACTTC,CSARSPESPYEQYF
NA,TRBV5-1,TRBJ2-1,NA,TGCGCCAGCGGGGCATTGAGGAGCTCCTACAATGAGCAGTTCTTC,CASGALRSSYNEQFF
NA,TRBV20-1,TRBJ2-7,NA,TGCAGTGCTAGTAAGGCTGACAACTACGAGCAGTACTTC,CSASKADNYEQYF
NA,TRBV9,TRBJ2-7,NA,TGTGCTAGCAGCGTAGGAGGCGGCGGGGCCTACGAGCAGTACTTC,CASSVGGGGAYEQYF
few,TRBV5-5,TRBJ2-5,TRBD2,TGTGCCAGCAGCTTCCTATCGGGGGGGGAGACCCAGTACTTC,CASSFLSGGETQYF
few,TRBV29-1,TRBJ1-2,NA,TGCAGCGCGGACAGCTCAAATAACTATGGCTACACCTTC,CSADSSNNYGYTF
NA,TRBV29-1,TRBJ1-2,NA,TGCAGCGTTCCCCAAGGGCAGGGGAATGGCTACACCTTC,CSVPQGQGNGYTF
NA,TRBV20-1,TRBJ2-5,TRBD2,TGCAGTGCTAGAGATCCCTGGGCTAGCGGTGGGGAGACCCAGTACTTC,CSARDPWASGGETQYF
few,TRBV5-1,TRBJ1-6,NA,TGCGCCAGCAGCTTGGCCCGGTATTCACCCCTCCACTTT,CASSLARYSPLHF
NA,TRBV6-5,TRBJ2-5,NA,TGTGCCAGCAGTTACTCACTAAGAGGGGACCAAGAGACCCAGTACTTC,CASSYSLRGDQETQYF
few,TRBV7-6,TRBJ2-7,TRBD1,TGTGCCAGCAGCTTAATTTTTCCGGGACAGGGACCCTACGAGCAGTACTTC,CASSLIFPGQGPYEQYF
NA,TRBV6-1,TRBJ2-4,NA,TGTGCCAGCAGGCAGGGTCCCATAGCCAAAAACATTCAGTACTTC,CASRQGPIAKNIQYF